The 24 T cell receptor beta chains below all came from one sample that was sequenced in a study of blood T cell repertoires in COVID-19. Measured with immunoSEQ multiplex PCR; TCRdb has only the in-frame clones, and not every one. The sample comprises about 250,000 clones, around 90% of which are singletons, and 1.5% to 2% rests with the top ten. Source material: PBMCs or T cells enriched from blood (not recorded which). The receptors shown here come from a woman between 18 and 29 years old who had recovered from COVID-19.

This CDR3 reads CASSQFDKGTDTQYF. The DNA of the CDR3 is TGTGCCAGCAGCCAGTTCGACAAGGGCACAGATACGCAGTATTTT. The chain recombines TRBV3-1 (or the pseudogene TRBV3-2) with TRBJ2-3, with D uncertain. V lost 3 bases and J lost 1, with 11 bases in between. Germline lookup yields CDR1 LGHDT and CDR2 YNNKEL (reference sequence). This CDR3 region has 15 residues.

The V and J genes are TRBV3-1 (or the pseudogene TRBV3-2) and TRBJ1-2; TRBD1 might be the D (6 bases). Germline assignment: CDR1 LGHDT and CDR2 YNNKEL (reference sequence). The CDR3 loop spans 15 amino acids. V lost 5 bases, J lost 0 bases, and 13 bases lay in between. The CDR3 loop reads CASSAPGAPNYGYTF. CDR3 sequence (DNA): TGTGCCAGCAGCGCCCCAGGGGCTCCTAACTATGGCTACACCTTC.

The sample holds one count of this clone. J is TRBJ1-1 and V is TRBV11-2; 9 bases are shared with TRBD1. Unmatched junction bases numbered 7, after V lost 4 bases and J lost 1 base. The CDR3 is made up of 16 amino acids. Per the germline V gene, CDR1 is SGHAT and CDR2 is FQNNGV. The CDR3 loop reads CASSSGQGWGNTEAFF. CDR3 DNA sequence: TGTGCCAGCAGCTCCGGACAGGGGTGGGGGAACACTGAAGCTTTCTTT.

V usage is TRBV10-3 and J usage is TRBJ2-5, with 12 bases that match TRBD2. Germline V gene sequence: CDR1 ENHRY, CDR2 SYGVKD. The V and J ends lost 5 bases and 5 bases, in that order; junction bases with no gene match: 9. The CDR3 runs to 16 residues. In DNA form, the CDR3 reads TGTGCCATCAGTTACCTAGCGGGAGGGTCCATGGAGACCCAGTACTTC. It specifies CAISYLAGGSMETQYF.

The chain employs TRBV11-2 and TRBJ1-3, with a possible D match to TRBD1 (5 bases). V was cut by 5 bases and J by 4 bases, with 18 bases left in between. The CDR3 has 16 amino acids. Looked up from germline, CDR1 is SGHAT and CDR2 is FQNNGV. The CDR3 region is CASSISGNWAGNTIYF. In DNA form, the CDR3 reads TGTGCCAGCAGCATCTCAGGGAACTGGGCAGGAAACACCATATATTTT.

V is TRBV18 and J is TRBJ1-2; 7 bases map to TRBD1. With 0 bases clipped from V and 5 bases from J, the junction kept 9 bases outside the gene matches. The CDR3 totals 16 residues. Germline V gives CDR1 KGHSH, CDR2 LQKENI. The CDR3 here is CASSPPSRQGNYGYTF. DNA of the CDR3: TGTGCCAGCTCACCACCTTCCCGACAGGGAAATTATGGCTACACCTTC. Full variable domain (missing parts from reference TRBV18 and TRBJ1-2): NAGVMQNPRHLVRRRGQEARLRCSPMKGHSHVYWYRQLPEEGLKFMVYLQKENIIDESGMPKERFSAEFPKEGPSILRIQQVVRGDSAAYFCASSPPSRQGNYGYTFGSGTRLTVV.

The chain carries TRBV19 and TRBJ1-1; possibly TRBD1 for D (5 bases). Trimming removed 3 bases at V and 5 bases at J, with 13 bases between. CDR3 length: 14 residues. CDR1 and CDR2 from the germline V gene are LNHDA and SQIVND (reference sequence). Here the CDR3 reads CASSMVLGGTEAFF. The CDR3 DNA follows: TGTGCCAGTAGTATGGTTCTGGGGGGAACTGAAGCTTTCTTT.

The chain links TRBV24-1 to TRBJ2-5; 7 bases line up with TRBD2. Germline trimming cut 0 bases from V and 1 base from J; bases unmatched to any gene: 4. CDR3 length: 16 amino acids. Germline CDR1 reads KGHDR; CDR2 reads SFDVKD. This chain's CDR3 is CATSDLSREGQETQYF. For the CDR3, the DNA is TGTGCCACCAGTGATTTGAGCAGGGAGGGCCAAGAGACCCAGTACTTC.

CDR3 bases: TGTGCCAGCAGTTATATGGGGACAGGCCCTTCCGAGCAGTACTTC. Its protein product is CASSYMGTGPSEQYF. This chain joins TRBV6-2 or TRBV6-3 and TRBJ2-7, with 8 positions matching TRBD1. Germline V gene data show CDR1 as MNHEY and CDR2 as SVGEGT. Unmatched junction bases numbered 10, after V lost 3 bases and J lost 6 bases. The CDR3 has 15 residues.

This sequence joins TRBV11-2 and TRBJ1-5; D gene unclear. Germline lookup yields CDR1 SGHAT and CDR2 FQNNGV. The ends were cut back, 3 bases at V and 0 bases at J, with 15 bases in the middle. This CDR3 comprises 17 residues. The CDR3 nucleotides are TGTGCCAGCAGCTTGTCCCCCCGGGGAGGTAGCAATCAGCCCCAGCATTTT. This translates into CASSLSPRGGSNQPQHF.

The chain links TRBV18 to TRBJ2-7, with D possibly TRBD1 on 6 matching bases. Germline CDR1 and CDR2: KGHSH and LQKENI. V was shortened by 6 bases and J by 4 bases, with 13 bases between the two germline ends. The CDR3 extends over 13 amino acids. CDR3 region: CASSAGTKYEQYF. CDR3 DNA sequence: TGTGCCAGCTCCGCCGGGACAAAATACGAGCAGTACTTC.

CDR3 sequence reads: CASSQDRRGTNEKLFF. The CDR3 DNA follows: TGTGCCAGCAGCCAAGATAGAAGGGGAACTAATGAAAAACTGTTTTTT. The J gene is TRBJ1-4, the V gene TRBV3-1 (or the pseudogene TRBV3-2); the D gene is possibly TRBD1 (5 bases). The V end lost 0 bases, the J end lost 1 base, and 9 bases lay between the germline ends. Per the germline V gene, CDR1 is LGHDT and CDR2 is YNNKEL (reference sequence). This CDR3 comprises 16 residues.

Remarks on this clone: An end of the junction differs from the germline gene, which may be a read error. V usage is TRBV28 and J usage is TRBJ1-1; 7 bases align to TRBD1. Germline loops: CDR1 MDHEN, CDR2 SYDVKM. The CDR3 has 13 amino acids. The CDR3 loop reads CASSSAQNSAGGF. CDR3 bases: TGTGCCAGCAGCTCCGCCCAAAATTCCGCAGGGGGTTTT.

The chain is built from TRBV10-1 and TRBJ2-6; possibly TRBD1 for D (5 bases). This CDR3 comprises 17 residues. Trimming removed 6 bases from V and 4 bases from J, with 19 bases in between. CDR1 WNHNN and CDR2 SYGVQD come from the germline V gene (reference sequence). For the CDR3, the DNA is TGCGCCAGCAGAGACCAACAAACAGGTCCGGGGGCCAACGTCCTGACTTTC. Protein sequence: CASRDQQTGPGANVLTF.

The J gene is TRBJ2-7, the V gene TRBV11-2, with TRBD2 identical over 9 bases. Trimming removed 1 base from V and 5 bases from J; junction bases left unmatched: 6. There are 15 residues in the CDR3. Germline CDR1 SGHAT, CDR2 FQNNGV. DNA for the CDR3: TGTGCCAGCAGCTTAGTTAGCGGGAGTTTCCACGAGCAGTACTTC. This sequence encodes CASSLVSGSFHEQYF.

V and J are TRBV4-3 and TRBJ2-1, with 8 bases matching TRBD2. The CDR3 extends over 14 amino acids. With 0 bases clipped from V and 9 bases from J, the junction kept 4 bases outside the gene matches. Germline V gives CDR1 LGHNA, CDR2 YSLEER. This CDR3 is CASSQDRGGVEQFF. The CDR3 DNA is TGCGCCAGCAGCCAAGATCGGGGGGGGGTTGAGCAGTTCTTC.

This clone has a single count. The rearrangement joins TRBV2 to TRBJ1-2, with 8 bases lining up with TRBD1. Germline V gene lookup returns CDR1 SNHLY and CDR2 FYNNEI. The J segment lost 6 bases and the V segment lost 1 base, leaving 7 bases of the junction unmatched. The CDR3 covers 15 residues. The CDR3 reads CASSEDRGLKHGYTF. CDR3 DNA sequence: TGTGCCAGCAGTGAAGACAGGGGGTTAAAGCATGGCTACACCTTC.

The V and J genes are TRBV11-2 and TRBJ1-1, with 8 nucleotides matching TRBD1. Germline V gene lookup returns CDR1 SGHAT and CDR2 FQNNGV. The CDR3 extends over 14 amino acids. Germline trimming cut 5 bases from V and 4 bases from J; bases unmatched to any gene: 6. CDR3 residues: CASSTTGGPTEAFF. CDR3 sequence (DNA): TGTGCCAGCAGCACAACAGGGGGACCCACTGAAGCTTTCTTT. Variable domain in full (rest from reference TRBV11-2 and TRBJ1-1): EAGVAQSPRYKIIEKRQSVAFWCNPISGHATLYWYQQILGQGPKLLIQFQNNGVVDDSQLPKDRFSAERLKGVDSTLKIQPAKLEDSAVYLCASSTTGGPTEAFFGQGTRLTVV.

The V gene is TRBV27, the J gene TRBJ1-1; 7 bases fit TRBD1. Germline V gene lookup returns CDR1 MNHEY and CDR2 SMNVEV (reference sequence). CDR3 size: 12 residues. The V segment lost 5 bases and the J segment 10 bases; nucleotides outside the gene matches: 7. The CDR3 DNA reads TGTGCCAGCAGTACACCACAGGGGCGAGCTTTCTTT. Encoded protein: CASSTPQGRAFF.

V and J are TRBV12-3 or TRBV12-4 and TRBJ2-1; TRBD1 matches 7 bases. V shed 7 bases and J 7 bases; nucleotides not matched to a gene: 4. This CDR3 contains 12 residues. CDR3 coding DNA: TGTGCCAGCATCCAACAGGGGAATGAGCAGTTCTTC. Its translation is CASIQQGNEQFF.

This chain links TRBV10-3 with TRBJ2-3; TRBD2 aligns across 12 bases. The CDR3 contains 15 residues. V was clipped by 8 bases and J by 0 bases; unmatched bases: 3. From germline, CDR1 is ENHRY and CDR2 SYGVKD. CDR3 loop: CAISGLAGSTDTQYF. In nucleotides, the CDR3 is TGTGCCATCTCCGGACTAGCGGGGAGCACAGATACGCAGTATTTT.

J is TRBJ1-2 and V is TRBV28, with D hard to call. Looked up from germline, CDR1 is MDHEN and CDR2 is SYDVKM. This CDR3 spans 15 amino acids. The ends were cut back, 5 bases at V and 6 bases at J, with 19 bases in the middle. Here the CDR3 reads CASSASTGNVNGYTF. CDR3 nucleotides: TGTGCCAGCAGTGCTTCGACGGGGAACGTCAATGGCTACACCTTC.

The chain is built from TRBV27 and TRBJ1-2, with 9 bases aligning to TRBD1. V gave up 2 bases and J gave up 7 bases; unmatched junction bases: 8. Germline V gene data show CDR1 as MNHEY and CDR2 as SMNVEV (reference sequence). The CDR3 runs to 15 residues. The CDR3 DNA reads TGTGCCAGCAGTTTAGCCCCGGACAGGGGTGGTGGCTACACCTTC. Its protein product is CASSLAPDRGGGYTF.

The genes are TRBV24-1 and TRBJ2-1; 9 bases are a match to TRBD2. This CDR3 contains 15 residues. Germline V CDR1 and CDR2: KGHDR, SFDVKD. The V gene end was trimmed by 4 bases and the J gene end by 7 bases; junction bases not matched to a gene: 7. This CDR3 is CATSDPAGGENEQFF. The CDR3 DNA follows: TGTGCCACCAGTGACCCAGCGGGGGGAGAAAATGAGCAGTTCTTC.